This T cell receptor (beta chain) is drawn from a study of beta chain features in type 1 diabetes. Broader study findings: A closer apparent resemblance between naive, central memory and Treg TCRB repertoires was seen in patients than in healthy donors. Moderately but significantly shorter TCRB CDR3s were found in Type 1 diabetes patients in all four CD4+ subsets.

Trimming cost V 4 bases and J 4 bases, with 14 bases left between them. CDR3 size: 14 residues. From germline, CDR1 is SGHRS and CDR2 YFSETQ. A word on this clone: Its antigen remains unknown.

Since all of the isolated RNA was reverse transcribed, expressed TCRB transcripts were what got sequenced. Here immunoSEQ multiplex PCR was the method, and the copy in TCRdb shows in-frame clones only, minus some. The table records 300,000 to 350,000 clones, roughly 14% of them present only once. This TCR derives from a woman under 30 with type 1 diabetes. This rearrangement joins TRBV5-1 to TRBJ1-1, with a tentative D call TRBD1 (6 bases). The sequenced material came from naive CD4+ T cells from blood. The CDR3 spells CASSQGGAGTEAFF. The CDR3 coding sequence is TGCGCCAGCAGCCAAGGGGGGGCAGGCACTGAAGCTTTCTTT.